Listed here are 30 T cell receptor beta chains from one sample, sequenced in a study of post-analysis software for immune sequencing data. Libraries were made from TCR beta cDNA, and they carried unique molecular identifiers. TCRdb passed the PCR reads through MiXCR, listing each CDR3 protein once. Of about 680,000 distinct CDR3 sequences detected, roughly three fifths appear once; the ten largest clones hold around 11%. Whole-study results and caveats: A handful of TRBV segments appeared more often in patients than in controls, and TRBV5-6, TRBV5-1 and TRBV20-1 were among these.

These receptors lack a known antigen. Input material: blood. Receptors were obtained from a girl aged 2-9 years with multiple sclerosis.

J is TRBJ1-1 and V is TRBV20-1; D call uncertain. V dropped 0 bases and J dropped 4 bases, with 12 bases sitting between them. This CDR3 region has 14 residues. The germline V gene has CDR1 DFQATT and CDR2 SNEGSKA (reference sequence). CDR3 DNA: TGCAGTGCTAGAGAAGGGAGCCCGACCACTGAAGCTTTCTTT. As protein: CSAREGSPTTEAFF.

The chain has TRBV6-6 and TRBJ2-3, with TRBD2 as a possible D gene (6 bases). The CDR3 consists of 16 residues. V lost 1 base and J 4 bases, leaving 15 bases between the germline ends. Germline loops: CDR1 MNHNY, CDR2 SVGAGI (reference sequence). The CDR3, as DNA: TGTGCCAGCAGTTACTTGGACTACAGTGGCTCAGATACGCAGTATTTT. Protein sequence: CASSYLDYSGSDTQYF.

The chain employs TRBV6-6 and TRBJ2-3, with D unclear. In germline, CDR1 is MNHNY, CDR2 SVGAGI (reference sequence). V was cut by 2 bases and J by 1 base, with 16 bases left in between. CDR3 size: 17 residues. The CDR3 here is CASSYVTPAPRTDTQYF. The CDR3 nucleotides are TGTGCCAGCAGTTACGTTACCCCGGCTCCTCGCACAGATACGCAGTATTTT.

This clonotype showed up many times. V gene TRBV29-1 combines with J gene TRBJ2-1; perhaps D is TRBD1 or TRBD2 (5 bases each). The germline CDR1 and CDR2 sequences are SQVTM and ANQGSEA. The V and J ends lost 2 bases and 4 bases respectively, with 12 bases between them. The CDR3 covers 14 residues. This CDR3 is CSVEPSGLYNEQFF. The CDR3 coding sequence is TGCAGCGTTGAACCCTCGGGGCTTTACAATGAGCAGTTCTTC.

This chain joins TRBV7-2 and TRBJ2-1; 9 bases agree with TRBD1. In germline, CDR1 is SGHTA, CDR2 FQGNSA. This CDR3 comprises 16 residues. V trimming: 3 bases; J trimming: 3 bases; junction bases outside the gene matches: 6. CDR3 in DNA: TGTGCCAGCAGCTTCCAATGGGACAGGGACTACAATGAGCAGTTCTTC. Translating it yields CASSFQWDRDYNEQFF. The entire variable domain, with the rest obtained from reference TRBV7-2 and TRBJ2-1, is as follows: GAGVSQSPSNKVTEKGKDVELRCDPISGHTALYWYRQSLGQGLEFLIYFQGNSAPDKSGLPSDRFSAERTGGSVSTLTIQRTQQEDSAVYLCASSFQWDRDYNEQFFGPGTRLTVL.

This clonotype was counted between two and nine times. CDR3 amino acids: CASSPAGFGTQYF. The CDR3 region has the DNA TGTGCCAGCAGTCCAGCGGGATTTGGGACCCAGTACTTC. The chain recombines TRBV12-3 or TRBV12-4 with TRBJ2-5, with 7 bases matching TRBD2. This CDR3 is 13 amino acids long. V gave up 5 bases and J gave up 7 bases; unmatched junction bases: 7.

The chain links TRBV6-6 to TRBJ1-2, with a possible D match to TRBD1 (6 bases). CDR1 is MNHNY and CDR2 is SVGAGI in the germline V gene (reference sequence). V dropped 3 bases and J dropped 1 base, with 12 bases sitting between them. This CDR3 has 15 amino acids. The CDR3 nucleotides read TGTGCCAGCAGTTATACGGGGGCAAGTAACTATGGCTACACCTTC. It specifies CASSYTGASNYGYTF.

The CDR3 DNA is TGCGCCAGCAGTGATGGGGTCATATCTGGGGCCAACGTCCTGACTTTC. This sequence encodes CASSDGVISGANVLTF. The J gene is TRBJ2-6, the V gene TRBV10-1; D gene ambiguous. Trimming took 3 bases from V and 1 from J, leaving 10 bases between them. Germline lookup yields CDR1 WNHNN and CDR2 SYGVQD (reference sequence). The CDR3 has 16 amino acids.

The V call is TRBV5-1, the J call TRBJ2-7, with 10 bases matching TRBD2. Germline V CDR1 and CDR2: SGHRS, YFSETQ. The CDR3 consists of 18 residues. V shed 0 bases and J 2 bases; nucleotides not matched to a gene: 11. CDR3 bases: TGCGCCAGCAGCTTGGCCCCTAGCGGGAGTGTGAATACCTACGAGCAGTACTTC. Protein product: CASSLAPSGSVNTYEQYF.

The genes are TRBV10-3 and TRBJ2-7, with 7 bases identical to TRBD1. The end of the DNA aligns better with TRBJ2-5, so the J call may be wrong. Per the germline V gene, CDR1 is ENHRY and CDR2 is SYGVKD. This CDR3 has 14 residues. CDR3 DNA: TGTGCCATCAGGGACCTGGGACAGAAAGAGACCCAGTACTTC. This translates into CAIRDLGQKETQYF.

Written as DNA, the CDR3 is TGCGCCAGCAGCTTGGTACCACACTCAAGGGCTAACTATGGCTACACCTTC. It specifies CASSLVPHSRANYGYTF. The rearrangement joins TRBV5-1 to TRBJ1-2; D call uncertain. Germline-derived CDR1 and CDR2 are SGHRS and YFSETQ. V was pared by 0 bases and J by 0 bases, with 15 bases between. The CDR3 has 17 amino acids. Looking up the rest from reference TRBV5-1 and TRBJ1-2 gives the full variable domain: KAGVTQTPRYLIKTRGQQVTLSCSPISGHRSVSWYQQTPGQGLQFLFEYFSETQRNKGNFPGRFSGRQFSNSRSEMNVSTLELGDSALYLCASSLVPHSRANYGYTFGSGTRLTVV.

There are a few counts of this clonotype. The chain uses TRBV6-5 and TRBJ2-3; possibly TRBD2 for D (6 bases). There are 13 residues in the CDR3. V was clipped by 2 bases and J by 3 bases, with 6 bases between them. Germline V gene data show CDR1 as MNHEY and CDR2 as SVGAGI. The CDR3 here is CASSYGGTDTQYF. The CDR3 coding sequence is TGTGCCAGCAGTTACGGGGGGACAGATACGCAGTATTTT.

The chain uses TRBV15 and TRBJ2-3, with 9 bases lining up with TRBD2. Trimming at V came to 6 bases and at J to 0 bases, leaving 10 bases not matched to a gene. Germline CDR1 is LNHNV and CDR2 is YYDKDF (reference sequence). The CDR3 covers 17 residues. The CDR3 bases are TGTGCCACCAGAGAGGCGGGGGGGCGGGGGAGCACAGATACGCAGTATTTT. The encoded protein is CATREAGGRGSTDTQYF.

This clonotype has a single count. Mismatch with germline at one junction end may stem from a read error. This chain links TRBV9 with TRBJ2-5; no clear D. The J call may be wrong; the DNA end is better matched by TRBJ2-7. CDR1 and CDR2 from the germline V gene are SGDLS and YYNGEE. The CDR3 covers 12 residues. CDR3 loop: CTSSPPGYEQYF. The CDR3 DNA follows: TGTACCAGCAGCCCCCCCGGATACGAGCAGTACTTC.

This chain joins TRBV5-1 and TRBJ2-1; tentatively, D is TRBD2 (6 bases). CDR1 SGHRS and CDR2 YFSETQ come from the germline V gene. CDR3 length: 15 residues. The ends were cut back, 3 bases at V and 9 bases at J, with 19 bases in the middle. The CDR3 protein is CASSSGTPKRSEQFF. The DNA for the CDR3 is TGCGCCAGCAGCTCCGGGACTCCCAAAAGGTCTGAGCAGTTCTTC.

The chain is built from TRBV12-3 or TRBV12-4 and TRBJ2-5, with 7 bases that match TRBD1. V shed 4 bases, J shed 2 bases, and the junction held 7 bases outside the gene matches. This CDR3 spans 15 amino acids. CDR3 sequence (DNA): TGTGCCAGCAGTTGGACAGGCGGTACACAAGAGACCCAGTACTTC. This gives the protein CASSWTGGTQETQYF.

CDR3 protein: CSASGAGVGTQYF. The CDR3 nucleotides read TGCAGCGCCAGCGGGGCTGGGGTTGGTACGCAGTATTTT. V usage is TRBV20-1 and J usage is TRBJ2-3; 7 bases are shared with TRBD2. From germline, CDR1 is DFQATT and CDR2 SNEGSKA (reference sequence). The CDR3 has 13 residues.

This clonotype showed up just a few times. The V gene is TRBV20-1, the J gene TRBJ2-1, with 11 positions matching TRBD2. Germline V gene lookup returns CDR1 DFQATT and CDR2 SNEGSKA (reference sequence). V lost 2 bases to trimming and J lost 8 bases; unmatched junction nucleotides: 8. This CDR3 comprises 15 residues. The CDR3 coding sequence is TGCAGTGCTAGAATTACTAGCGGGAGTATCGATGAGCAGTTCTTC. This sequence encodes CSARITSGSIDEQFF.

The J gene is TRBJ2-1, the V gene TRBV5-4; D is undetermined. The ends were cut back, 4 bases at V and 9 bases at J, with 11 bases in the middle. Germline V lookup: CDR1 SGHNT, CDR2 YYREEE (reference sequence). The CDR3 covers 12 residues. CDR3 sequence reads: CASSPSGPEQFF. CDR3 coding DNA: TGTGCCAGCAGCCCCTCCGGGCCTGAGCAGTTCTTC.

The chain recombines TRBV20-1 with TRBJ2-1; 7 bases map to TRBD2. Germline loops: CDR1 DFQATT, CDR2 SNEGSKA (reference sequence). J gave up 0 bases and V 4 bases, and 3 bases lay outside the gene matches. The CDR3 has 14 residues. CDR3 in amino acids: CSAKSGISYNEQFF. In DNA form, the CDR3 reads TGCAGTGCTAAAAGCGGGATCTCCTACAATGAGCAGTTCTTC.

The chain uses TRBV29-1 and TRBJ2-5; D might be TRBD2 (5 bases). CDR1 SQVTM and CDR2 ANQGSEA come from the germline V gene. V was shortened by 4 bases and J by 5 bases, with 11 bases between the two germline ends. The CDR3 has 12 amino acids. The CDR3 loop is CSVVRTGETQYF. The CDR3 nucleotides read TGCAGCGTTGTTAGGACTGGGGAGACCCAGTACTTC.

The gene calls are TRBV4-1 and TRBJ2-4; D is perhaps TRBD2 (5 bases). The end of the DNA is better explained by TRBJ2-7, so the J call may be wrong. The CDR3 runs 16 residues. Germline CDR1 is MGHRA and CDR2 is YSYEKL. In DNA form, the CDR3 reads TGCGCCAGCAGCCAAGATAGTCGGCTAGGGAGCTACGAGCAGTACTTC. Encoded protein: CASSQDSRLGSYEQYF.

This clonotype occurred a few times. The gene calls are TRBV6-2 or TRBV6-3 and TRBJ2-1; tentative D call: TRBD1 (5 bases). This CDR3 has 16 amino acids. Trimming cost V 5 bases and J 2 bases, with 16 bases left between them. Germline CDR1 and CDR2: MNHEY and SVGEGT. The CDR3 DNA reads as TGTGCCAGCAGTGATGATGGGCAGGGCCCCTACAATGAGCAGTTCTTC. Protein: CASSDDGQGPYNEQFF.

This clonotype was recorded a few times. This chain links TRBV4-1 with TRBJ2-1, with no clear D. The V end was cut by 5 bases, the J end by 0 bases, with 11 bases between. There are 15 residues in the CDR3. Germline assignment: CDR1 MGHRA and CDR2 YSYEKL. CDR3 sequence reads: CASSVTSPSYNEQFF. CDR3 bases: TGCGCCAGCAGCGTTACAAGTCCCTCCTACAATGAGCAGTTCTTC.

The chain recombines TRBV12-3 or TRBV12-4 with TRBJ2-4; the D is unclear. V was trimmed by 1 base and J by 14 bases, leaving 9 bases between them. The CDR3 runs 11 residues. The CDR3 DNA follows: TGTGCCAGCAGTTTAGGGACCCTAAAGTACTTC. Protein product: CASSLGTLKYF.

This chain connects TRBV3-1 to TRBJ2-3, with unresolved D. Per germline, CDR1 LGHDT and CDR2 YNNKEL (reference sequence). Trimming cost V 2 bases and J 1 base, with 10 bases left between them. This CDR3 is built from 15 residues. The CDR3 coding sequence is TGTGCCAGCAGCCAATTAATGAGCGGCACAGATACGCAGTATTTT. Protein sequence: CASSQLMSGTDTQYF.

A few counts support this clonotype. J is TRBJ2-3 and V is TRBV20-1, with a tentative D call TRBD2 (6 bases). V shed 2 bases and J shed 3 bases, with 12 bases lying between them. This CDR3 is 14 amino acids long. CDR1 and CDR2 from the germline V gene are DFQATT and SNEGSKA (reference sequence). The CDR3 coding sequence is TGCAGTGCTAGAACACGGGAGTCAACAGATACGCAGTATTTT. As protein: CSARTRESTDTQYF.

This clonotype was detected once. This chain uses TRBV6-6 with TRBJ1-2; maybe TRBD1 (6 bases). This CDR3 contains 15 residues. Germline V gene data show CDR1 as MNHNY and CDR2 as SVGAGI (reference sequence). V lost 5 bases, J lost 8 bases, and 21 bases lay in between. The CDR3 bases are TGTGCCAGCAGTGACGCCGGGACACCGGGAGAAGGCTACACCTTC. Its translation is CASSDAGTPGEGYTF.

In its sample, this clonotype was seen once. This chain uses TRBV20-1 with TRBJ2-7; 8 bases line up with TRBD1. Trimming removed 2 bases from V and 6 bases from J; junction bases left unmatched: 3. CDR3 length equals 12 residues. Germline V gene lookup returns CDR1 DFQATT and CDR2 SNEGSKA (reference sequence). The CDR3 protein is CSARRTGGEQYF. CDR3 DNA sequence: TGCAGTGCTAGACGCACAGGGGGCGAGCAGTACTTC.

The chain employs TRBV29-1 and TRBJ2-3, with 7 bases that match TRBD2. With 7 bases clipped from V and 5 bases from J, the junction kept 6 bases outside the gene matches. The CDR3 loop spans 12 amino acids. The germline CDR1 and CDR2 sequences are SQVTM and ANQGSEA. The CDR3 is CSADSSGDTQYF. In nucleotides, the CDR3 is TGCAGCGCCGACTCTAGCGGAGATACGCAGTATTTT.